The clone carrying this T cell receptor beta chain was seen only a few times. Antigen unknown. CDR3 length: 14 residues. Between the trimmed V and J ends, which lost 0 bases and 3 bases, there was a span of 8 bases. CDR1 and CDR2 (germline): SGHTA, FQGNSA. These data belong to a study of post-analysis software for immune sequencing data. Across the study: Patients had relapsing-remitting, secondary progressive or progressive-relapsing multiple sclerosis; some lacked subtype.

Study results and caveats: Among 5 or 6 TRBV segments more frequent in patients than controls were TRBV5-6, TRBV5-1 and TRBV20-1. For normalized Chao1 diversity, multiple sclerosis patients scored significantly lower than controls did.

Sequencing libraries made from TCR beta cDNA carried unique molecular identifiers. TCRdb re-analysed the PCR reads in MiXCR, keeping a single row per CDR3 protein. The data contain approximately 690,000 distinct CDR3 sequences, around 64% of them seen just once; the ten biggest clones take up 10% to 12%. The clonotype comes from a girl aged 2 to 9 with multiple sclerosis. The sample consisted of blood. V is TRBV7-2 and J is TRBJ1-1, with a possible D match to TRBD1 (5 bases). The CDR3 loop reads CASSLAGVYTEAFF. In nucleotides, the CDR3 is TGTGCCAGCAGCTTAGCGGGGGTGTACACTGAAGCTTTCTTT.